A single TCR beta chain is shown here with its context. Seattle enrolled patients during active infection and tracked them longitudinally. J lost 5 bases, V lost 3 bases, and 11 bases had no gene match. Germline V gene lookup returns CDR1 SGHAT and CDR2 FQNNGV. This CDR3 comprises 16 residues. The record originates from a study of blood T cell repertoires in COVID-19. Study at large: Sites across the United States, Italy and Spain contributed samples from acute and convalescent COVID-19. The analysed material was cDNA or gDNA that came from T cells, B-cell-depleted T cells, or PBMCs.

Original processing methods: The authors estimated nucleated cell counts from reference gene primer amplification. Produced via immunoSEQ multiplex PCR; TCRdb's table is partial and in-frame only. V, J and clone size were drawn from that table, and D and trimming were deduced from the DNA. The repertoire includes under 550,000 clones, about 87% of them detected once, and 0.8% to 0.9% sits in the top ten. Sequencing was carried out using peripheral blood. The genes are TRBV11-2 and TRBJ2-7; 9 bases are shared with TRBD2. The receptor was derived from a man aged 18 to 29 with COVID-19, enrolled during active disease. CDR3 in amino acids: CASSLEAREGLNEQYF. In nucleotides, the CDR3 is TGTGCCAGCAGCTTGGAGGCGCGGGAGGGTCTCAACGAGCAGTACTTC.